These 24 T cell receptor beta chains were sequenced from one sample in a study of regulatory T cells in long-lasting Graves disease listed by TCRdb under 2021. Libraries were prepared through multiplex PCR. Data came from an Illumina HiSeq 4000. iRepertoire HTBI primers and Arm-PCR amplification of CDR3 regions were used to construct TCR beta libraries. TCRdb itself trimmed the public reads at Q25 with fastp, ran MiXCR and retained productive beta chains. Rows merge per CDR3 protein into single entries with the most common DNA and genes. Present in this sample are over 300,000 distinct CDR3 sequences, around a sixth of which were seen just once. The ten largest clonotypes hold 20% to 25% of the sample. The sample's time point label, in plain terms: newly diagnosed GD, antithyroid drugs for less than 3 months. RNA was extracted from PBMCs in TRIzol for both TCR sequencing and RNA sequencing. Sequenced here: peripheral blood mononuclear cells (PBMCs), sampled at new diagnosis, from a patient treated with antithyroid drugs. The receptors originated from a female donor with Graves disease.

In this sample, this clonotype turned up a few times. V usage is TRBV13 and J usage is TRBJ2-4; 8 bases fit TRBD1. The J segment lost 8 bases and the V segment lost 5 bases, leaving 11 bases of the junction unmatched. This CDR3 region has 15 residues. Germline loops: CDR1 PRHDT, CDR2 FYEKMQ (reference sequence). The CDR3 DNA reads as TGTGCCAGCAGCACAACCGGGTCAGGGGGCTACATTCAGTACTTC. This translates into CASSTTGSGGYIQYF.

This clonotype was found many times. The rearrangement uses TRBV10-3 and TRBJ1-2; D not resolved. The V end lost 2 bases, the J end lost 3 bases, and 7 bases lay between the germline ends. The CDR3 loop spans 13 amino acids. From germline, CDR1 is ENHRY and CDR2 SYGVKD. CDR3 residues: CAISEHSYYGYTF. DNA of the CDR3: TGTGCCATCAGTGAGCACAGCTACTATGGCTACACCTTC.

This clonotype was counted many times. Here the CDR3 reads CASSLWAGSTEAFF. Written as DNA, the CDR3 is TGTGCCAGCAGTTTATGGGCGGGGAGCACTGAAGCTTTCTTT. The gene calls are TRBV28 and TRBJ1-1, with no clear D. Trimming removed 0 bases at V and 4 bases at J, with 9 bases between. From germline, CDR1 is MDHEN and CDR2 SYDVKM. This CDR3 has 14 amino acids. The complete variable domain, with remaining parts taken from reference TRBV28 and TRBJ1-1, reads DVKVTQSSRYLVKRTGEKVFLECVQDMDHENMFWYRQDPGLGLRLIYFSYDVKMKEKGDIPEGYSVSREKKERFSLILESASTNQTSMYLCASSLWAGSTEAFFGQGTRLTVV.

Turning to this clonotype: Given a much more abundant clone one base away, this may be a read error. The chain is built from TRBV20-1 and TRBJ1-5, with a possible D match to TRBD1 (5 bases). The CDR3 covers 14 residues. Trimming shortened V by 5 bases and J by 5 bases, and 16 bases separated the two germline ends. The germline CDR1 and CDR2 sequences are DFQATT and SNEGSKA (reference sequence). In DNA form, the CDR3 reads TGCAGTGCTCAGGTCTGGGGGGGAGATCAGCCCCAGCATTTT. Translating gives CSAQVWGGDQPQHF.

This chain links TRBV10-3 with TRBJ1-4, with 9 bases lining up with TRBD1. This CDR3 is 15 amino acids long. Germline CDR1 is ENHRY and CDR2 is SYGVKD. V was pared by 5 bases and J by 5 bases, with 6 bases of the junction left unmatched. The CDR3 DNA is TGTGCCATCAGTTCGTCCGGGACAGGGAATGAAAAACTGTTTTTT. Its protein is CAISSSGTGNEKLFF.

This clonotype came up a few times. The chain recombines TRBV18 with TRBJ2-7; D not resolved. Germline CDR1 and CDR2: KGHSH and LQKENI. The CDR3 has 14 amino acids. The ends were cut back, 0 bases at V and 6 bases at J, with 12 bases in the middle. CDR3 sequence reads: CASSPPGIQVEQYF. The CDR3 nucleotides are TGTGCCAGCTCACCACCGGGAATACAAGTCGAGCAGTACTTC.

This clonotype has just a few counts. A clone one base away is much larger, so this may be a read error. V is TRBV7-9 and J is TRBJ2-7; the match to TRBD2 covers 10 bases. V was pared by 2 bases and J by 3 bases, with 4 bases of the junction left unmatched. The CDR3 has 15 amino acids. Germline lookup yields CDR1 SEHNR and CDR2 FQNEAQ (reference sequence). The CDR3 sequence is CASSLYSSGSYEQYF. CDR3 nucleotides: TGTGCCAGCAGCTTATATTCTAGCGGGAGCTACGAGCAGTACTTC.

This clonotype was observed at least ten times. The CDR3 DNA sequence: TGCGCCAGCAGCCAAACAGGGTTTGGGTCTGAAGCTTTCTTT. Translating it yields CASSQTGFGSEAFF. This chain connects TRBV4-3 to TRBJ1-1, with D possibly TRBD1 on 6 matching bases. Deletions cut 2 bases from V and 6 bases from J, with 13 bases between. This CDR3 contains 14 residues. The germline CDR1 and CDR2 sequences are LGHNA and YSLEER.

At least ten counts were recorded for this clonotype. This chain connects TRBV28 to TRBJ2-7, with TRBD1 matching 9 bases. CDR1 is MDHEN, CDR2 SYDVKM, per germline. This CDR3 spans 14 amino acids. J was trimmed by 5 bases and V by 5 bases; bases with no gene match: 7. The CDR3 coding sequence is TGTGCCAGCAGTCCCTGGGACAGGGAACACGAGCAGTACTTC. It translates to CASSPWDREHEQYF.

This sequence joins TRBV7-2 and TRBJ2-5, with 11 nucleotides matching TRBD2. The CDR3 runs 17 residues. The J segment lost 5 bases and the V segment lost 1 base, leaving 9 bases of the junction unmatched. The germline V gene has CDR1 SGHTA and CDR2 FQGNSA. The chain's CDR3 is CASSLVLAGGTVETQYF. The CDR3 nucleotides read TGTGCCAGCAGCTTAGTCTTAGCGGGAGGGACCGTCGAGACCCAGTACTTC.

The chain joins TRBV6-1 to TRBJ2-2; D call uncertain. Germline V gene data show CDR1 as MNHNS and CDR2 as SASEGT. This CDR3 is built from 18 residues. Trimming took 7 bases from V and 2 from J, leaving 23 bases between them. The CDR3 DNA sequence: TGTGCCAGCACCAAGAAAACCTCAGCAGGAGTTAACACCGGGGAGCTGTTTTTT. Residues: CASTKKTSAGVNTGELFF.

In DNA form, the CDR3 reads TGTGCCAGCAGTGAATATGGGGATGGGACCCAGTACTTC. As protein: CASSEYGDGTQYF. The V and J genes are TRBV25-1 and TRBJ2-5; no definite D call. From germline, CDR1 is MGHDK and CDR2 SYGVNS. This CDR3 region has 13 residues. V lost 0 bases to trimming and J lost 7 bases, with 9 bases between them.

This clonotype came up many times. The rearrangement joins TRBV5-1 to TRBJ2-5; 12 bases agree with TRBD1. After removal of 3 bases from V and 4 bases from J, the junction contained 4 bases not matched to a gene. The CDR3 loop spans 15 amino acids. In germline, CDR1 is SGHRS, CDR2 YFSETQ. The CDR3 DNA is TGCGCCAGCAGCTCAGGGACAGGGGGCGGAGAGACCCAGTACTTC. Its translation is CASSSGTGGGETQYF.

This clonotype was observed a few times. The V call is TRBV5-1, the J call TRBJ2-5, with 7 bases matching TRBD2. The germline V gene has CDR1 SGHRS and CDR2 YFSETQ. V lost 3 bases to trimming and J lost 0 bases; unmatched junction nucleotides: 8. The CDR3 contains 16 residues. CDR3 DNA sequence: TGCGCCAGCAGCTATCGCGGGGGATCGTACCAAGAGACCCAGTACTTC. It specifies CASSYRGGSYQETQYF.

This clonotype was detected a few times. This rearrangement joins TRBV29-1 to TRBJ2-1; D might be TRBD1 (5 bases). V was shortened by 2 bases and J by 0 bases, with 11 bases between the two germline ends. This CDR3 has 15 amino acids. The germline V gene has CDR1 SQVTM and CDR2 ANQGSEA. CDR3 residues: CSVEPDRYSYNEQFF. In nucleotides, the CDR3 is TGCAGCGTTGAACCCGACAGATACTCCTACAATGAGCAGTTCTTC.

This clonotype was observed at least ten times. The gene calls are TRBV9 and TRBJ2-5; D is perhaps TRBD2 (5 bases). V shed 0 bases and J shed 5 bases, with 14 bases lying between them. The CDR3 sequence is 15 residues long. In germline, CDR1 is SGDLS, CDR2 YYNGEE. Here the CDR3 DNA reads TGTGCCAGCAGCGTAGCTCACAGCAGAGGGGAGACCCAGTACTTC. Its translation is CASSVAHSRGETQYF.

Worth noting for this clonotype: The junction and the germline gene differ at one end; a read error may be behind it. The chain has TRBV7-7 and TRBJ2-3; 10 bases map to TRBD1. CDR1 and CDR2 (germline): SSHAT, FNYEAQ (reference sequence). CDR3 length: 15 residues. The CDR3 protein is CASSIGTGGTDTQYF. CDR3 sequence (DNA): TGTGCTAGCAGCATCGGGACAGGGGGCACAGATACGCAGTATTTT.

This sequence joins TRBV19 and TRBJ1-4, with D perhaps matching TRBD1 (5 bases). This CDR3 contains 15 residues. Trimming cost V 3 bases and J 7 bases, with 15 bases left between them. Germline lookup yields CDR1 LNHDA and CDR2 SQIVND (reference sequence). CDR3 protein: CASSIGPGRREKLFF. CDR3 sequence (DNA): TGTGCCAGTAGTATCGGGCCAGGGCGGCGTGAAAAACTGTTTTTT.

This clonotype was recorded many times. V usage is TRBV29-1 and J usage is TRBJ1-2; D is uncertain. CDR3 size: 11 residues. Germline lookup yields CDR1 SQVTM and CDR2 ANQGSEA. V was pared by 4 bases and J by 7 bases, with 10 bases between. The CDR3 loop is CSVVGRPGYTF. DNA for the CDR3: TGCAGCGTTGTAGGACGTCCTGGCTACACCTTC.

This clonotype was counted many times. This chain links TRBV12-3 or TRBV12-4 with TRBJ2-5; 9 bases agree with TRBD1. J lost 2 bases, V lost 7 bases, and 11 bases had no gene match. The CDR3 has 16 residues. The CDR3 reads CASTMDRGTYQETQYF. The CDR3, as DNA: TGTGCCAGCACCATGGACAGGGGCACCTATCAAGAGACCCAGTACTTC.

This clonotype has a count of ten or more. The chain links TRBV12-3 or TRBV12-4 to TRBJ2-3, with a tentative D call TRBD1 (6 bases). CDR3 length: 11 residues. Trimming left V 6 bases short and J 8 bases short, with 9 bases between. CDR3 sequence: CASRGAGTQYF. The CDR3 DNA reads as TGTGCCAGCAGGGGGGCGGGTACGCAGTATTTT.

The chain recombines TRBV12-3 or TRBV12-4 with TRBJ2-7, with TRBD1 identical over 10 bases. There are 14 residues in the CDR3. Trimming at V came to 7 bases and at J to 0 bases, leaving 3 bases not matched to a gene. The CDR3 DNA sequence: TGTGCCAGCACCCGGACAGGGGGCTCCTACGAGCAGTACTTC. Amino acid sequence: CASTRTGGSYEQYF.

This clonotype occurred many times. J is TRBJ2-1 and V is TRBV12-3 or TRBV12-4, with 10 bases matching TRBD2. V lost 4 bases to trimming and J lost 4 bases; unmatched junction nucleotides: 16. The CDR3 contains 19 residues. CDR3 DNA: TGTGCCAGCAGTTCCCTCGCTATTCCTAGCGGGGGTATATACAATGAGCAGTTCTTC. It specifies CASSSLAIPSGGIYNEQFF.

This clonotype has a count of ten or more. The CDR3 protein is CASSLRQGSNYGYTF. The CDR3 nucleotides read TGTGCCAGCAGCTTGCGACAGGGATCTAACTATGGCTACACCTTC. The V call is TRBV5-4, the J call TRBJ1-2; TRBD1 aligns across 7 bases. The CDR3 runs 15 residues. Germline lookup yields CDR1 SGHNT and CDR2 YYREEE (reference sequence). The trim removed 1 base at V and 0 bases at J, leaving 3 bases unmatched.